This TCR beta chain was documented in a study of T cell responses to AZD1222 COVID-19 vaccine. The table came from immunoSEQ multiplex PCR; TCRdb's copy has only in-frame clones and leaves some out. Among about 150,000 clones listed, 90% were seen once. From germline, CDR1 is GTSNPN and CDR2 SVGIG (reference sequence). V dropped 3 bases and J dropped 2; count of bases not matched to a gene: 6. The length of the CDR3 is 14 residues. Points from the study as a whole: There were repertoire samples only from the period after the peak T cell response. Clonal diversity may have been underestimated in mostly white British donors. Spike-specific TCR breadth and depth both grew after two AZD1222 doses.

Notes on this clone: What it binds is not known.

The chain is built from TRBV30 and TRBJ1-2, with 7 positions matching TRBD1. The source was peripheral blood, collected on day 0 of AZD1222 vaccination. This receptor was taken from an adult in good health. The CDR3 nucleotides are TGTGCCTGGAGGCCCCCAGGGGGAAACTATGGCTACACCTTC. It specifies CAWRPPGGNYGYTF. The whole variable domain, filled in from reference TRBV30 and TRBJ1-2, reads SQTIHQWPATLVQPVGSPLSLECTVEGTSNPNLYWYRQAAGRGLQLLFYSVGIGQISSEVPQNLSASRPQDRQFILSSKKLLLSDSGFYLCAWRPPGGNYGYTFGSGTRLTVV.